These 18 T cell receptor beta chains originate from one sample sequenced in a study of blood T cell repertoires in COVID-19. Clones were read by immunoSEQ multiplex PCR, and TCRdb kept only the in-frame ones, dropping some. The data show approximately 100,000 clones, with about four fifths seen just once and roughly 10% held by the top ten. Sequenced material: peripheral blood. The receptors come from a human donor in a cohort sampled during active COVID-19.

Here the CDR3 DNA reads TGTGCCAGTAGTATTCGAGGGGGACGGGGTGAAGCTTTCTTT. This sequence encodes CASSIRGGRGEAFF. The chain employs TRBV19 and TRBJ1-1, with D possibly being TRBD1 (6 bases). Trimming pared 3 bases from V and 7 bases from J, leaving 15 bases between. Looked up from germline, CDR1 is LNHDA and CDR2 is SQIVND (reference sequence). The CDR3 sequence is 14 residues long.

This clone has just a few counts. The chain is built from TRBV5-5 and TRBJ2-3; the D is unclear. This CDR3 contains 12 residues. Germline V lookup: CDR1 SGHKS, CDR2 YYEKEE (reference sequence). Trimming removed 4 bases from V and 9 bases from J, with 12 bases in between. The CDR3 coding sequence is TGTGCCAGCAGCCTAGACGACTCAACGCAGTATTTT. This translates into CASSLDDSTQYF.

This chain connects TRBV9 to TRBJ2-1; 7 bases agree with TRBD2. The germline V gene encodes CDR1 SGDLS and CDR2 YYNGEE. This CDR3 has 15 residues. Trimming cost V 6 bases and J 7 bases; bases outside gene matches: 13. The CDR3 DNA sequence: TGTGCCAGCAACCGGGCGGCGGGAGAGGATAATGAGCAGTTCTTC. This gives the protein CASNRAAGEDNEQFF.

The chain recombines TRBV2 with TRBJ2-1; the D gene is possibly TRBD2 (6 bases). This CDR3 is built from 15 residues. Trimming took off 5 bases at V and 8 bases at J, with 19 bases between the two ends. Germline V gene data show CDR1 as SNHLY and CDR2 as FYNNEI. The CDR3 region has the DNA TGTGCCAGCAGTAGTGCGGGGCTTCTCCACGATGAGCAGTTCTTC. This gives the protein CASSSAGLLHDEQFF.

This clone showed up just a few times. The genes are TRBV9 and TRBJ1-1; no firm D call. The ends were cut back, 0 bases at V and 1 base at J, with 4 bases in the middle. Germline-derived CDR1 and CDR2 are SGDLS and YYNGEE. The CDR3 extends over 13 amino acids. CDR3 bases: TGTGCCAGCAGCGTAGAACAGAACACTGAAGCTTTCTTT. Amino acids: CASSVEQNTEAFF.

The gene calls are TRBV29-1 and TRBJ2-1; 9 bases agree with TRBD2. CDR1 and CDR2 (germline): SQVTM, ANQGSEA. This CDR3 is 14 amino acids long. V lost 5 bases to trimming and J lost 2 bases; unmatched junction nucleotides: 4. The chain's CDR3 is CSVRTSGPYNEQFF. Written as DNA, the CDR3 is TGCAGCGTTCGAACTAGCGGGCCCTACAATGAGCAGTTCTTC.

The V gene is TRBV6-6, the J gene TRBJ1-6; perhaps TRBD1 as D (5 bases). The CDR3 extends over 15 amino acids. Germline CDR1 reads MNHNY; CDR2 reads SVGAGI (reference sequence). Deletions cut 5 bases from V and 9 bases from J, with 17 bases between. CDR3 protein: CASSTAETVFSPLHF. In DNA, the CDR3 is TGTGCCAGCAGTACCGCAGAGACAGTATTTTCACCCCTCCACTTT.

This clone was observed once. The chain recombines TRBV7-9 with TRBJ2-7, with D possibly being TRBD2 (5 bases). This CDR3 is built from 13 residues. Germline values: CDR1 SEHNR, CDR2 FQNEAQ (reference sequence). With 6 bases removed from V and 0 bases from J, the gap between germline ends came to 9 bases. The CDR3 is CASRFGSSYEQYF. The CDR3 nucleotides are TGTGCCAGCAGATTTGGGAGCTCCTACGAGCAGTACTTC. The full variable domain, with the rest looked up from reference TRBV7-9 and TRBJ2-7, is DTGVSQNPRHKITKRGQNVTFRCDPISEHNRLYWYRQTLGQGPEFLTYFQNEAQLEKSRLLSDRFSAERPKGSFSTLEIQRTEQGDSAMYLCASRFGSSYEQYFGPGTRLTVT.

The chain has TRBV5-6 and TRBJ2-7; 9 nucleotides agree with TRBD2. This CDR3 has 14 residues. After removal of 2 bases from V and 11 bases from J, the junction contained 11 bases not matched to a gene. Germline V gene sequence: CDR1 SGHDT, CDR2 YYEEEE. CDR3 residues: CASSFPSGGIMEYF. The CDR3 nucleotides read TGTGCCAGCAGCTTCCCCAGCGGGGGGATCATGGAGTACTTC.

This clone was counted a few times. The genes are TRBV7-2 and TRBJ2-5; tentative D call: TRBD1 (6 bases). V dropped 1 base and J dropped 1 base, with 13 bases sitting between them. Germline lookup yields CDR1 SGHTA and CDR2 FQGNSA. The CDR3 spans 16 residues. In DNA, the CDR3 is TGTGCCAGCAGCTTAGGTATCGGCAGGGGCCAAGAGACCCAGTACTTC. It yields the protein CASSLGIGRGQETQYF.

The chain links TRBV15 to TRBJ2-4; 8 nucleotides agree with TRBD1. In germline, CDR1 is LNHNV, CDR2 YYDKDF (reference sequence). V dropped 3 bases and J dropped 0; count of bases not matched to a gene: 7. CDR3 size: 17 residues. The CDR3 DNA reads as TGTGCCACCAGCAGGGACAGGGAACAGCTAGCCAAAAACATTCAGTACTTC. Translating gives CATSRDREQLAKNIQYF. Based on the CDR3 plus reference TRBV15 and TRBJ2-4, the full variable domain is DAMVIQNPRYQVTQFGKPVTLSCSQTLNHNVMYWYQQKSSQAPKLLFHYYDKDFNNEADTPDNFQSRRPNTSFCFLDIRSPGLGDTAMYLCATSRDREQLAKNIQYFGAGTRLSVL.

This chain connects TRBV10-3 to TRBJ2-3, with 9 bases lining up with TRBD2. J lost 1 base, V lost 6 bases, and 8 bases had no gene match. This CDR3 contains 16 residues. Per the germline V gene, CDR1 is ENHRY and CDR2 is SYGVKD. In DNA, the CDR3 is TGTGCCATCAGGGATGTCCAGCGGGGGGGCACAGATACGCAGTATTTT. This sequence encodes CAIRDVQRGGTDTQYF.

The chain combines TRBV30 with TRBJ2-7; 13 nucleotides match TRBD2. CDR1 GTSNPN and CDR2 SVGIG come from the germline V gene (reference sequence). The ends lost 5 bases at V and 5 bases at J; junction bases unmatched: 6. The CDR3 length is 14 residues. CDR3 sequence: CAWGLAGAVHEQYF. In DNA form, the CDR3 reads TGTGCCTGGGGACTAGCGGGAGCAGTCCACGAGCAGTACTTC.

The chain employs TRBV19 and TRBJ1-3; D might be TRBD1 (5 bases). Germline lookup yields CDR1 LNHDA and CDR2 SQIVND (reference sequence). There are 12 residues in the CDR3. V dropped 6 bases and J dropped 11 bases, with 14 bases sitting between them. This CDR3 reads CASRSGREAIYF. DNA for the CDR3: TGTGCCAGTAGGTCGGGCAGGGAAGCCATATATTTT.

The chain employs TRBV19 and TRBJ1-1, with no clear D. V lost 4 bases and J lost 0, with 9 bases in between. The CDR3 covers 14 residues. The germline CDR1 and CDR2 sequences are LNHDA and SQIVND (reference sequence). The CDR3 nucleotides read TGTGCCAGTAGTAAGCCGGGGTTGAACACTGAAGCTTTCTTT. Its translation is CASSKPGLNTEAFF.

This clone was seen once. The chain employs TRBV10-3 and TRBJ1-1; TRBD1 matches 7 bases. Germline values: CDR1 ENHRY, CDR2 SYGVKD. The V gene end was trimmed by 0 bases and the J gene end by 1 base; junction bases not matched to a gene: 5. There are 16 residues in the CDR3. The chain's CDR3 is CAISESKTGRNTEAFF. The CDR3 region has the DNA TGTGCCATCAGTGAGTCGAAGACAGGGAGGAACACTGAAGCTTTCTTT.

The chain recombines TRBV7-6 with TRBJ1-1; D gene ambiguous. The CDR3 loop spans 14 amino acids. CDR1 is SGHVS and CDR2 is FNYEAQ in the germline V gene. Trimming left V 0 bases short and J 6 bases short, with 11 bases between. CDR3 nucleotides: TGTGCCAGCAGCTTAGCTGTCGGGTGGGCTGAAGCTTTCTTT. Residues: CASSLAVGWAEAFF.

This clone turned up a few times. The chain employs TRBV27 and TRBJ2-7; 8 positions match TRBD1. J lost 5 bases, V lost 10 bases, and 13 bases had no gene match. This CDR3 region has 14 residues. Per the germline V gene, CDR1 is MNHEY and CDR2 is SMNVEV (reference sequence). This CDR3 reads CAIKAQGAFHEQYF. CDR3 bases: TGTGCCATCAAAGCCCAGGGGGCGTTCCACGAGCAGTACTTC.